These 20 T cell receptor beta chains came from one sample sequenced in a study of blood T cell repertoires in COVID-19. Sequencing was performed with immunoSEQ multiplex PCR; in TCRdb, only in-frame clones are kept and a portion is missing. The sample holds 100,000 to 120,000 clones, more than 80% seen once. What was sequenced was peripheral blood. The receptors originated from a woman aged 60-70 years with COVID-19, enrolled during active disease.

This clone appeared a single time. The V call is TRBV18, the J call TRBJ2-2; the D gene is possibly TRBD2 (6 bases). Germline assignment: CDR1 KGHSH and CDR2 LQKENI. Deletions cut 3 bases from V and 3 bases from J, with 8 bases between. The CDR3 consists of 14 residues. This CDR3 reads CASSPPGDTGELFF. CDR3 sequence (DNA): TGTGCCAGCTCACCCCCGGGGGACACCGGGGAGCTGTTTTTT.

This sequence joins TRBV5-4 and TRBJ2-3; 8 positions match TRBD2. The CDR3 has 16 amino acids. V was clipped by 0 bases and J by 4 bases; unmatched bases: 7. CDR1 SGHNT and CDR2 YYREEE come from the germline V gene (reference sequence). CDR3 sequence: CASSLGYGGAADTQYF. The CDR3 nucleotides read TGTGCCAGCAGCTTGGGTTACGGGGGGGCCGCAGATACGCAGTATTTT.

This chain uses TRBV5-1 with TRBJ1-1; a possible D gene is TRBD1 (6 bases). Germline V gene sequence: CDR1 SGHRS, CDR2 YFSETQ. V was cut by 0 bases and J by 0 bases, with 12 bases left in between. The CDR3 extends over 16 amino acids. This CDR3 reads CASSLGLGQLNTEAFF. CDR3 nucleotide sequence: TGCGCCAGCAGCTTGGGACTCGGACAGCTGAACACTGAAGCTTTCTTT.

This sequence joins TRBV5-1 and TRBJ2-7, with 7 nucleotides matching TRBD1. Trimming took 4 bases from V and 6 from J; bases not matched to a gene: 7. In germline, CDR1 is SGHRS, CDR2 YFSETQ. This CDR3 comprises 13 residues. CDR3 region: CASSKTGVSEQYF. Here the CDR3 DNA reads TGCGCCAGCAGCAAAACAGGGGTGAGCGAGCAGTACTTC.

The chain links TRBV3-1 (or the pseudogene TRBV3-2) to TRBJ2-5; tentative D call: TRBD2 (6 bases). The CDR3 spans 15 residues. V shed 1 base and J shed 5 bases, with 14 bases lying between them. From germline, CDR1 is LGHDT and CDR2 YNNKEL (reference sequence). CDR3: CASSQANSGYETQYF. CDR3 in DNA: TGTGCCAGCAGCCAAGCGAACAGCGGGTACGAGACCCAGTACTTC.

This clone was counted only a few times. V usage is TRBV24-1 and J usage is TRBJ2-5, with 8 bases fitting TRBD2. The length of the CDR3 is 14 residues. Germline V gene data show CDR1 as KGHDR and CDR2 as SFDVKD. Trimming removed 6 bases from V and 3 bases from J; junction bases left unmatched: 5. DNA of the CDR3: TGTGCCACCAGTCAATCACTAGCGGAAGAGACCCAGTACTTC. The encoded protein is CATSQSLAEETQYF.

V and J are TRBV19 and TRBJ1-1; 12 bases match TRBD1. V was clipped by 4 bases and J by 6 bases; unmatched bases: 12. The CDR3 is 17 residues long. The germline V gene has CDR1 LNHDA and CDR2 SQIVND (reference sequence). The CDR3 nucleotides read TGTGCCAGTAGTAGGGGACAGGGGGCTATCTCCCGCGCTGAAGCTTTCTTT. Its protein is CASSRGQGAISRAEAFF. The full variable domain, in which reference TRBV19 and TRBJ1-1 provide the parts outside the CDR3, is DGGITQSPKYLFRKEGQNVTLSCEQNLNHDAMYWYRQDPGQGLRLIYYSQIVNDFQKGDIAEGYSVSREKKESFPLTVTSAQKNPTAFYLCASSRGQGAISRAEAFFGQGTRLTVV.

J is TRBJ2-3 and V is TRBV6-5; D is possibly TRBD1 (6 bases). CDR3 size: 15 residues. V was trimmed by 2 bases and J by 1 base, leaving 10 bases between them. Germline V gene lookup returns CDR1 MNHEY and CDR2 SVGAGI. The CDR3 DNA follows: TGTGCCAGCAGTTACGTGGCAGGGGGCACAGATACGCAGTATTTT. Its protein product is CASSYVAGGTDTQYF.

This clone has just a few counts. V and J are TRBV14 and TRBJ1-2; 7 nucleotides line up with TRBD1. The CDR3 sequence is 13 residues long. Per germline, CDR1 SGHDN and CDR2 FVKESK. V lost 3 bases to trimming and J lost 3 bases; unmatched junction nucleotides: 1. CDR3 DNA: TGTGCCAGCAGCCACGGGACAGACTATGGCTACACCTTC. Translating gives CASSHGTDYGYTF.

A single count supports this clone. The V call is TRBV27, the J call TRBJ1-5; D might be TRBD1 (6 bases). Trimming took off 3 bases at V and 7 bases at J, with 16 bases between the two ends. This CDR3 has 15 residues. Germline-derived CDR1 and CDR2 are MNHEY and SMNVEV (reference sequence). The CDR3 is CASSLGGGAIQPQHF. CDR3 nucleotides: TGTGCCAGCAGTTTGGGTGGGGGCGCGATCCAGCCCCAGCATTTT.

The chain uses TRBV9 and TRBJ1-4; no clear D gene. The CDR3 has 16 residues. Germline CDR1 and CDR2: SGDLS and YYNGEE. V lost 4 bases, J lost 8 bases, and 21 bases lay in between. CDR3 loop: CASSPRRDSSGEKLFF. Written as DNA, the CDR3 is TGTGCCAGCAGCCCCCGGCGAGACTCCTCGGGGGAAAAACTGTTTTTT. The full variable domain, its missing parts supplied by reference TRBV9 and TRBJ1-4, is DSGVTQTPKHLITATGQRVTLRCSPRSGDLSVYWYQQSLDQGLQFLIQYYNGEERAKGNILERFSAQQFPDLHSELNLSSLELGDSALYFCASSPRRDSSGEKLFFGSGTQLSVL.

This chain joins TRBV20-1 and TRBJ1-6; TRBD1 matches at 7 bases. The CDR3 spans 18 residues. Germline V CDR1 and CDR2: DFQATT, SNEGSKA (reference sequence). V lost 3 bases, J lost 7 bases, and 18 bases stayed unmatched. The CDR3 DNA is TGCAGTGCTAGTGATCGAGGACAGGTGATTGGGGAGAATTCACCCCTCCACTTT. Protein product: CSASDRGQVIGENSPLHF.

The rearrangement links TRBV19 to TRBJ1-5; 9 bases match TRBD1. This CDR3 contains 17 residues. Germline values: CDR1 LNHDA, CDR2 SQIVND (reference sequence). V trimming: 5 bases; J trimming: 0 bases; junction bases outside the gene matches: 8. This CDR3 is CASSPTGGRDSNQPQHF. CDR3 bases: TGTGCCAGTAGTCCCACAGGGGGCCGGGATAGCAATCAGCCCCAGCATTTT.

This rearrangement joins TRBV7-2 to TRBJ1-4; D not certain. V shed 5 bases and J shed 7 bases, with 17 bases lying between them. This CDR3 comprises 15 residues. The germline gives CDR1 SGHTA, CDR2 FQGNSA. The CDR3 nucleotides are TGTGCCAGCAGCCGCCCTTTAAGTGGGAGTGAAAAACTGTTTTTT. Amino acid sequence: CASSRPLSGSEKLFF.

For the CDR3, the DNA is TGCAGCGGCGTAAGCGGGGGGAGCACAGATACGCAGTATTTT. This translates into CSGVSGGSTDTQYF. The gene calls are TRBV29-1 and TRBJ2-3, with 9 bases matching TRBD2. V was clipped by 7 bases and J by 0 bases; unmatched bases: 5. The CDR3 contains 14 residues. In germline, CDR1 is SQVTM, CDR2 ANQGSEA.

The V call is TRBV9, the J call TRBJ1-1, with D maybe TRBD1 (6 bases). This CDR3 region has 15 residues. V lost 4 bases and J lost 4, with 17 bases in between. The germline V gene has CDR1 SGDLS and CDR2 YYNGEE. DNA of the CDR3: TGTGCCAGCAGCCCGCTCACAGGGCTAGGCACTGAAGCTTTCTTT. Translation: CASSPLTGLGTEAFF.

The chain recombines TRBV5-6 with TRBJ2-2; no definite D call. The V end lost 0 bases, the J end lost 0 bases, and 6 bases lay between the germline ends. This CDR3 spans 15 amino acids. Germline V lookup: CDR1 SGHDT, CDR2 YYEEEE. As DNA, the CDR3 is TGTGCCAGCAGCTTGGCTCAGGCGAACACCGGGGAGCTGTTTTTT. This encodes CASSLAQANTGELFF. Variable domain in full (rest from reference TRBV5-6 and TRBJ2-2): DAGVTQSPTHLIKTRGQQVTLRCSPKSGHDTVSWYQQALGQGPQFIFQYYEEEERQRGNFPDRFSGHQFPNYSSELNVNALLLGDSALYLCASSLAQANTGELFFGEGSRLTVL.

In this sample, this clone turned up once. The CDR3 protein is CASRGTLAQPQHF. Here the CDR3 DNA reads TGTGCCAGCAGGGGGACTTTAGCTCAGCCCCAGCATTTT. This rearrangement joins TRBV6-4 to TRBJ1-5, with D perhaps TRBD1 (5 bases). V was pared by 6 bases and J by 6 bases, with 12 bases between. CDR1 is MRHNA and CDR2 is SNTAGT in the germline V gene. The CDR3 has 13 residues.

The V and J genes are TRBV2 and TRBJ1-5; 9 bases fit TRBD1. Germline CDR1 is SNHLY and CDR2 is FYNNEI. This CDR3 is built from 15 residues. The trim removed 6 bases at V and 4 bases at J, leaving 7 bases unmatched. Here the CDR3 reads CASRPGTGINQPQHF. CDR3 DNA sequence: TGTGCCAGCAGGCCCGGGACAGGGATTAATCAGCCCCAGCATTTT.

The rearrangement joins TRBV4-3 to TRBJ2-7, with a tentative D call TRBD1 (5 bases). The CDR3 totals 18 residues. Deletions cut 0 bases from V and 2 bases from J, with 20 bases between. The germline V gene encodes CDR1 LGHNA and CDR2 YSLEER. The CDR3 DNA reads TGCGCCAGCAGCCAAGATATTCTTCAAGGGCAGGGTCCCTACGAGCAGTACTTC. It codes for CASSQDILQGQGPYEQYF.